Sequencing of this T cell receptor beta chain was carried out in a study of OX40 agonist ivuxolimab in advanced cancers. Background on the study: The study treated patients with ivuxolimab, an agonistic anti-OX40 (CD134) antibody. Ivuxolimab was administered intravenously to patients at 0.01 to 10 mg/kg every 2 weeks. General observations from the study: Some patients without response likewise showed low normalized clonal expansion. Partial responders at 0.1-3.0 mg/kg had among the lowest clonal expansion.

Assay: immunoSEQ multiplex PCR; the TCRdb copy retains only in-frame clones and omits some. The profile shows more than 95,000 clones, 80% to 95% of them singletons. Germline-derived CDR1 and CDR2 are SGHTA and FQGNSA. This CDR3 has 15 residues. V lost 6 bases to trimming and J lost 3 bases, with 16 bases between them. This clone has just one count. The antigen remains unidentified. The material sequenced was CD4+ or CD8+ T cells sorted from blood, taken in a trial of the OX40 agonist ivuxolimab. The chain carries TRBV7-2 and TRBJ2-3; D possibly corresponds to TRBD1 (6 bases). The receptor was isolated from an adult with an advanced solid tumor such as melanoma, head and neck, liver or kidney cancer. The chain's CDR3 is CASSSTGRTTDTQYF. The CDR3 bases are TGTGCCAGCAGTTCTACAGGGCGGACGACAGATACGCAGTATTTT.